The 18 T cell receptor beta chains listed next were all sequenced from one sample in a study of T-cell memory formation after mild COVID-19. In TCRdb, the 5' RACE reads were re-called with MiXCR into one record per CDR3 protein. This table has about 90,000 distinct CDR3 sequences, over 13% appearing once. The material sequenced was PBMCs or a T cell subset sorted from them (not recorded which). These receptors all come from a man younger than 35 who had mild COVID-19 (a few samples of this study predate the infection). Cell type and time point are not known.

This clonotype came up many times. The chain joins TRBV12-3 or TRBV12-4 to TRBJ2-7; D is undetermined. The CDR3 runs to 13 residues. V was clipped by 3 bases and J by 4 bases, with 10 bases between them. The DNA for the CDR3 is TGTGCCAGCAGTTTGCGGAGTACTTACGAGCAGTACTTC. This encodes CASSLRSTYEQYF.

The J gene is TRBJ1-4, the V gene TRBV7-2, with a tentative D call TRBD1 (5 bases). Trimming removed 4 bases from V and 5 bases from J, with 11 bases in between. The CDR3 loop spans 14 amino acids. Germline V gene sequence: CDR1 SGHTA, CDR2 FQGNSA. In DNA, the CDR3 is TGTGCCAGCAGCTCGGGACCTACGAATGAAAAACTGTTTTTT. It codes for CASSSGPTNEKLFF. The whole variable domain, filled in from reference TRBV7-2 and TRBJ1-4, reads GAGVSQSPSNKVTEKGKDVELRCDPISGHTALYWYRQSLGQGLEFLIYFQGNSAPDKSGLPSDRFSAERTGGSVSTLTIQRTQQEDSAVYLCASSSGPTNEKLFFGSGTQLSVL.

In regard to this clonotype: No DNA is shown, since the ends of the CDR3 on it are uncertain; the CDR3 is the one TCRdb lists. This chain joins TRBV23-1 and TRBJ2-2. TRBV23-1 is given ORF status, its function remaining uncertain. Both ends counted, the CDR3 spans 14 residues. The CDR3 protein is CASSQMLGPGSCFF.

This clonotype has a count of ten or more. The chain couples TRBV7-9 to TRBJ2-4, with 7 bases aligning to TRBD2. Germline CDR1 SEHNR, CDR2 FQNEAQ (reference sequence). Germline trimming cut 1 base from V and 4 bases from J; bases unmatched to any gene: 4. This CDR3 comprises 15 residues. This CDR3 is CASSLVQRGKNIQYF. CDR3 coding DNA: TGTGCCAGCAGCTTAGTGCAGCGGGGAAAAAACATTCAGTACTTC.

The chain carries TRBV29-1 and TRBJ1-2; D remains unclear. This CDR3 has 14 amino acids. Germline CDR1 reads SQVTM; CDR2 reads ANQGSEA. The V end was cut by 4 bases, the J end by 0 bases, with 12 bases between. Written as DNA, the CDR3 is TGCAGCGTTGTCCTCGAGAGAGCTAACTATGGCTACACCTTC. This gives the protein CSVVLERANYGYTF. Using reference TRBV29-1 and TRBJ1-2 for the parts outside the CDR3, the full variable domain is SAVISQKPSRDICQRGTSLTIQCQVDSQVTMMFWYRQQPGQSLTLIATANQGSEATYESGFVIDKFPISRPNLTFSTLTVSNMSPEDSSIYLCSVVLERANYGYTFGSGTRLTVV.

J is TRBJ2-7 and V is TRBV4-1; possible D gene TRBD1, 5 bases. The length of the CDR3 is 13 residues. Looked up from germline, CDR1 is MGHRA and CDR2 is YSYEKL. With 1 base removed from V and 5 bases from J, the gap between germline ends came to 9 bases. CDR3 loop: CASSQVPRDEQYF. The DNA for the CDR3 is TGCGCCAGCAGCCAAGTACCCAGGGACGAGCAGTACTTC.

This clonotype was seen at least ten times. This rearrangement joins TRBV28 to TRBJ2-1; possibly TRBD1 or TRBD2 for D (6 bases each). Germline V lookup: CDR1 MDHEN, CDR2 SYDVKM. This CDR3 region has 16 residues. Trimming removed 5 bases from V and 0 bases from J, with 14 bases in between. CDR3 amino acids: CASSPTGASSYNEQFF. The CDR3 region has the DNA TGTGCCAGCAGTCCCACGGGGGCGAGCTCCTACAATGAGCAGTTCTTC.

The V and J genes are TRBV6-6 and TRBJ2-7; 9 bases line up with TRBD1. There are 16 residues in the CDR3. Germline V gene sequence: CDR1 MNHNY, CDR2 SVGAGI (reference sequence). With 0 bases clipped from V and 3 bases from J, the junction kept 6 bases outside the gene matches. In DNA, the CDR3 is TGTGCCAGCAGTTACTCTTGGGACAGGGACTACTACGAGCAGTACTTC. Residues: CASSYSWDRDYYEQYF.

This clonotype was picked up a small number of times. This CDR3 reads CASSYGPRVEAFF. CDR3 DNA sequence: TGTGCCAGCAGTTACGGCCCCAGAGTTGAAGCTTTCTTT. This sequence joins TRBV6-2 or TRBV6-3 and TRBJ1-1, with D unclear. Germline assignment: CDR1 MNHEY and CDR2 SVGEGT. V lost 2 bases, J lost 7 bases, and 11 bases lay in between. The CDR3 totals 13 residues.

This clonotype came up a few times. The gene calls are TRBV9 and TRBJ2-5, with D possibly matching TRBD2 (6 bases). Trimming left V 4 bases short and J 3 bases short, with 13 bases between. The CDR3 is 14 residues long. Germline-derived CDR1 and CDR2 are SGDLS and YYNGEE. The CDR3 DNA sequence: TGTGCCAGCAGCTACGCGGGCGGGGAAGAGACCCAGTACTTC. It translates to CASSYAGGEETQYF.

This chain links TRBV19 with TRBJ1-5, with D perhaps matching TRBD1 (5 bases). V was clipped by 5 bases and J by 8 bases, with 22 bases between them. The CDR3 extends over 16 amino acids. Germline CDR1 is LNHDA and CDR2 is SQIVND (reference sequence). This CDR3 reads CASSSIEGQGPEPQHF. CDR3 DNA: TGTGCCAGTAGTTCAATCGAGGGGCAGGGCCCGGAGCCCCAGCATTTT.

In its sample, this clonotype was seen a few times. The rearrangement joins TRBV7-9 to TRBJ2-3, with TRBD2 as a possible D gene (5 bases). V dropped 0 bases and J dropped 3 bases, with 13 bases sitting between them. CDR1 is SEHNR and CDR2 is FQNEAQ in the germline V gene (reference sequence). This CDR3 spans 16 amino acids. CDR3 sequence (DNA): TGTGCCAGCAGCTTAGCTTGGCAGGACTTAACAGATACGCAGTATTTT. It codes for CASSLAWQDLTDTQYF.

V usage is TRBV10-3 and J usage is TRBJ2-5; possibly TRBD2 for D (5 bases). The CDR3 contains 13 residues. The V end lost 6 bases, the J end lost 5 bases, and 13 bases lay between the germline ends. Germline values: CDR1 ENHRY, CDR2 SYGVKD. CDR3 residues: CAIRGEGVETQYF. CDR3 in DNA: TGTGCCATCAGGGGTGAGGGAGTGGAGACCCAGTACTTC.

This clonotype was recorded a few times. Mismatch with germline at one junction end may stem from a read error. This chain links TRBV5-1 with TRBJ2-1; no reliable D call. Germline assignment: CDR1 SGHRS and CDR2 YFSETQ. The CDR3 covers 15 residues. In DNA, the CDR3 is TGCGCCAGCAGCTTGGCCGTTCTCTCCTACACTGAGCAGTTCTTC. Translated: CASSLAVLSYTEQFF. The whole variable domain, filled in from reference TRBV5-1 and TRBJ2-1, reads KAGVTQTPRYLIKTRGQQVTLSCSPISGHRSVSWYQQTPGQGLQFLFEYFSETQRNKGNFPGRFSGRQFSNSRSEMNVSTLELGDSALYLCASSLAVLSYTEQFFGPGTRLTVL.

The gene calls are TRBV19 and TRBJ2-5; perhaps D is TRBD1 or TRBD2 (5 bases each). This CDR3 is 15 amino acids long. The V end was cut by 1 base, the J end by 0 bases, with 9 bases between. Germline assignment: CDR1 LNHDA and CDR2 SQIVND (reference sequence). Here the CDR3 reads CASSIGDGYQETQYF. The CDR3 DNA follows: TGTGCCAGTAGTATAGGGGACGGGTACCAAGAGACCCAGTACTTC.

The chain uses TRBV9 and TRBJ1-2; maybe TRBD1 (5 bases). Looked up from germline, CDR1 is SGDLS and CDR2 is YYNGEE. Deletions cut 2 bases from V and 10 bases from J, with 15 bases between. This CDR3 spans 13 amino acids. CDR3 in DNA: TGTGCCAGCAGCGTGGGGCCGATCCAGGACTACACCTTC. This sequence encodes CASSVGPIQDYTF.

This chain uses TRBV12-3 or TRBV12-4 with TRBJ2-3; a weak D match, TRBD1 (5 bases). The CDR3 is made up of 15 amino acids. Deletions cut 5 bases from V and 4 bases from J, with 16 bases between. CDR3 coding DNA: TGTGCCAGCAGTGGGGTAGGGGCCAGCGCAGATACGCAGTATTTT. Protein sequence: CASSGVGASADTQYF.

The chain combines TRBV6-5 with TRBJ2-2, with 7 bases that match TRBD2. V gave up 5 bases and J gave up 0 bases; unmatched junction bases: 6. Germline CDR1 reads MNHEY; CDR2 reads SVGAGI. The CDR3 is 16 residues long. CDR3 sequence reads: CASSNTGTTNTGELFF. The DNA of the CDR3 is TGTGCCAGCAGTAACACCGGGACTACGAACACCGGGGAGCTGTTTTTT.